The sequence of this TCR beta chain was determined in a study of glioma-infiltrating T cells. The study, taken as a whole, reports: Only very few CDR3 sequences appeared in both tissue and blood. Above-expected tissue-blood divergence occurred in all gliomas, most in low-grade ones.

TCR alpha and beta CDR3 regions were amplified from RNA using iRepertoire nested multiplex PCR. Input was 100-400 ng of tissue mRNA or PBMC total RNA. TCRdb recomputed calls from the multiplex PCR reads with MiXCR, one row per CDR3 protein. Among around 190,000 distinct CDR3 sequences, over 40% were seen once, and the ten largest hold under 6.5%. This clonotype was recorded a few times. What it recognizes is unknown. Germline V gene data show CDR1 as SGHDN and CDR2 as FVKESK. V was clipped by 1 base and J by 1 base; unmatched bases: 4. This CDR3 spans 16 amino acids. The sequencing input was glioma tissue, nonneoplastic brain tissue, or PBMCs (not recorded which). The sequence was collected from a human donor with low-grade glioma or glioblastoma, undergoing nonglioma brain surgery, or in good health (not recorded which). This chain joins TRBV14 and TRBJ2-1; 7 bases map to TRBD1. CDR3 sequence reads: CASSQVYRGSYNEQFF. The CDR3, as DNA: TGTGCCAGCAGCCAAGTCTACAGGGGTTCCTACAATGAGCAGTTCTTC.